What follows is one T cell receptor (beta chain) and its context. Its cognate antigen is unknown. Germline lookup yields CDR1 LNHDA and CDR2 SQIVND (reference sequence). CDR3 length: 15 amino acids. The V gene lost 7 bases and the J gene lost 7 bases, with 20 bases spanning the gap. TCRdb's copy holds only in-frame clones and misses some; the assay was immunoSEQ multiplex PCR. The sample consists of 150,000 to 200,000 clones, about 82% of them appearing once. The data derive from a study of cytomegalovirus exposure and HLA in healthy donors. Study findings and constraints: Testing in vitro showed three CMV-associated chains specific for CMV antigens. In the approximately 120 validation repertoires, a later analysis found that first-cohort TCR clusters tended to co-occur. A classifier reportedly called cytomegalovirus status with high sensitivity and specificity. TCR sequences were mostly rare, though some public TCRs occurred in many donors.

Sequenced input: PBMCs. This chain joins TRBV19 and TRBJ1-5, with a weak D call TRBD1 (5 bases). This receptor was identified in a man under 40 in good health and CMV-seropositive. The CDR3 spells CASTLDWGGWQPQHF. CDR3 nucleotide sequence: TGTGCCAGTACCCTTGATTGGGGGGGTTGGCAGCCCCAGCATTTT.